What follows are 17 T cell receptor beta chains derived from one specimen sequenced in a study of blood T cell repertoires in COVID-19. Profiling relied on immunoSEQ multiplex PCR, and the TCRdb table lists in-frame clones only, not all of them. This sample has 150,000 to 200,000 clones, with more than 90% found just once. Sequenced: peripheral blood. The receptor source for this set is a man aged 55 to 70 with active or convalescent COVID-19.

The chain employs TRBV6-5 and TRBJ2-5, with 8 bases aligning to TRBD1. V was clipped by 3 bases and J by 5 bases; unmatched bases: 11. The CDR3 has 16 amino acids. From germline, CDR1 is MNHEY and CDR2 SVGAGI. CDR3 residues: CASSYSYGTGRETQYF. Here the CDR3 DNA reads TGTGCCAGCAGTTATTCCTACGGGACAGGAAGGGAGACCCAGTACTTC.

The genes are TRBV10-3 and TRBJ1-1; the D gene is possibly TRBD1 (6 bases). The CDR3 consists of 14 residues. Trimming took 3 bases from V and 3 from J, leaving 11 bases between them. Germline V lookup: CDR1 ENHRY, CDR2 SYGVKD. This chain's CDR3 is CAISDGGADTEAFF. DNA for the CDR3: TGTGCCATCAGTGATGGGGGCGCGGACACTGAAGCTTTCTTT.

CDR3 sequence (DNA): TGCGCCAGCAGCCGGGGGGGCACGGAGTACAATGAGCAGTTCTTC. Translating it yields CASSRGGTEYNEQFF. The chain is built from TRBV5-1 and TRBJ2-1, with TRBD2 identical over 8 bases. Germline CDR1 SGHRS, CDR2 YFSETQ. The CDR3 covers 15 residues. After removal of 4 bases from V and 4 bases from J, the junction contained 7 bases not matched to a gene. Full variable domain (rest looked up from reference TRBV5-1 and TRBJ2-1): KAGVTQTPRYLIKTRGQQVTLSCSPISGHRSVSWYQQTPGQGLQFLFEYFSETQRNKGNFPGRFSGRQFSNSRSEMNVSTLELGDSALYLCASSRGGTEYNEQFFGPGTRLTVL.

The V and J genes are TRBV2 and TRBJ2-1; TRBD2 might be the D (6 bases). The germline V gene has CDR1 SNHLY and CDR2 FYNNEI. The length of the CDR3 is 13 residues. Trimming took 8 bases from V and 0 from J, leaving 8 bases between them. The CDR3 sequence is CASAEGSYNEQFF. The CDR3 region has the DNA TGTGCCAGCGCGGAGGGCTCCTACAATGAGCAGTTCTTC. Complete variable domain (other parts from reference TRBV2 and TRBJ2-1): EPEVTQTPSHQVTQMGQEVILRCVPISNHLYFYWYRQILGQKVEFLVSFYNNEISEKSEIFDDQFSVERPDGSNFTLKIRSTKLEDSAMYFCASAEGSYNEQFFGPGTRLTVL.

The CDR3 DNA is TGTGCCAGCAGTTACCAGGGACTAACGGACACCATATATTTT. Translated: CASSYQGLTDTIYF. The V call is TRBV6-5, the J call TRBJ1-3, with D perhaps matching TRBD1 (5 bases). Per germline, CDR1 MNHEY and CDR2 SVGAGI. V was shortened by 2 bases and J by 8 bases, with 13 bases between the two germline ends. The CDR3 is 14 residues long.

This rearrangement joins TRBV28 to TRBJ2-5, with TRBD1 as a possible D gene (5 bases). V was trimmed by 2 bases and J by 5 bases, leaving 9 bases between them. The CDR3 has 13 residues. Germline lookup yields CDR1 MDHEN and CDR2 SYDVKM. In nucleotides, the CDR3 is TGTGCCAGCAGTTTACCCTCAGGGGAGACCCAGTACTTC. Translating gives CASSLPSGETQYF. The entire variable domain, with the rest obtained from reference TRBV28 and TRBJ2-5, is as follows: DVKVTQSSRYLVKRTGEKVFLECVQDMDHENMFWYRQDPGLGLRLIYFSYDVKMKEKGDIPEGYSVSREKKERFSLILESASTNQTSMYLCASSLPSGETQYFGPGTRLLVL.

The gene calls are TRBV9 and TRBJ2-1; no firm D call. From germline, CDR1 is SGDLS and CDR2 YYNGEE. This CDR3 spans 12 amino acids. V was shortened by 0 bases and J by 8 bases, with 6 bases between the two germline ends. The CDR3 bases are TGTGCCAGCAGCGTAGGCGTCGATGAGCAGTTCTTC. This encodes CASSVGVDEQFF.

This clone was recorded only once. The chain carries TRBV27 and TRBJ1-5; D is possibly TRBD1 (6 bases). The V gene's germline CDR1 is MNHEY and CDR2 SMNVEV (reference sequence). This CDR3 region has 15 residues. The V and J ends lost 6 bases and 0 bases respectively, with 12 bases between them. The CDR3 protein is CASSWTANSNQPQHF. As DNA, the CDR3 is TGTGCCAGCAGCTGGACAGCAAATAGCAATCAGCCCCAGCATTTT.

The chain uses TRBV7-9 and TRBJ1-6; TRBD1 might be the D (6 bases). This CDR3 has 18 residues. The V gene's germline CDR1 is SEHNR and CDR2 FQNEAQ (reference sequence). Trimming shortened V by 2 bases and J by 6 bases, and 20 bases separated the two germline ends. DNA of the CDR3: TGTGCCAGCAGCTTACGACAGGCGGGCGCAGAGGTTAATTCACCCCTCCACTTT. As protein: CASSLRQAGAEVNSPLHF.

V is TRBV5-1 and J is TRBJ1-5; the D gene is possibly TRBD1 (5 bases). V lost 0 bases and J lost 6, with 13 bases in between. The germline V gene encodes CDR1 SGHRS and CDR2 YFSETQ. The CDR3 has 15 residues. The CDR3: CASSLDAGGGQPQHF. In nucleotides, the CDR3 is TGCGCCAGCAGCTTGGACGCCGGGGGTGGTCAGCCCCAGCATTTT.

The chain combines TRBV3-1 (or the pseudogene TRBV3-2) with TRBJ1-2, with no clear D. The CDR3 has 14 amino acids. Trimming stripped 2 bases from V and 6 bases from J, with 13 bases between. Germline V gives CDR1 LGHDT, CDR2 YNNKEL (reference sequence). CDR3 DNA: TGTGCCAGCAGCCAATCGGGGATGTGGCATGGCTACACCTTC. This sequence encodes CASSQSGMWHGYTF.

The V gene is TRBV10-2, the J gene TRBJ2-1; tentative D call: TRBD1 (6 bases). The length of the CDR3 is 14 residues. Germline V lookup: CDR1 WSHSY, CDR2 SAAADI. Trimming left V 7 bases short and J 5 bases short, with 15 bases between. The CDR3 reads CASNLGTNNNEQFF. CDR3 in DNA: TGCGCCAGCAATTTAGGGACAAATAACAATGAGCAGTTCTTC.

The rearrangement links TRBV6-5 to TRBJ2-3, with a weak D call TRBD2 (6 bases). This CDR3 region has 15 residues. The V end lost 8 bases, the J end lost 0 bases, and 15 bases lay between the germline ends. Germline V lookup: CDR1 MNHEY, CDR2 SVGAGI. This CDR3 reads CASVRGRGSTDTQYF. The DNA for the CDR3 is TGTGCCAGCGTCCGGGGGAGAGGAAGCACAGATACGCAGTATTTT.

Remarks on this clone: Different DNA sequences within this sample yield the same CDR3. The chain combines TRBV6-4 with TRBJ1-1; 7 bases map to TRBD1. Looked up from germline, CDR1 is MRHNA and CDR2 is SNTAGT. The CDR3 is 13 residues long. Losses at the gene ends were 5 bases for V and 3 bases for J; bases not matched to a gene: 3. The CDR3 spells CASSRGQDTEAFF. The CDR3, as DNA: TGTGCCAGCAGTAGGGGGCAGGACACTGAAGCTTTCTTT.

J is TRBJ1-3 and V is TRBV5-1; TRBD1 is a possible D gene (6 bases). The CDR3 has 19 residues. The V end lost 0 bases, the J end lost 0 bases, and 19 bases lay between the germline ends. From germline, CDR1 is SGHRS and CDR2 YFSETQ. The CDR3, as DNA: TGCGCCAGCAGCTTGGTTGGCGGGGGGCGTCGGTCCTCTGGAAACACCATATATTTT. Translating gives CASSLVGGGRRSSGNTIYF. The full variable domain, rest sourced from reference TRBV5-1 and TRBJ1-3, is KAGVTQTPRYLIKTRGQQVTLSCSPISGHRSVSWYQQTPGQGLQFLFEYFSETQRNKGNFPGRFSGRQFSNSRSEMNVSTLELGDSALYLCASSLVGGGRRSSGNTIYFGEGSWLTVV.

This clone was observed a few times. The rearrangement joins TRBV5-5 to TRBJ1-3; maybe TRBD1 (6 bases). The V and J ends lost 0 bases and 2 bases respectively, with 12 bases between them. CDR1 is SGHKS, CDR2 YYEKEE, per germline (reference sequence). The CDR3 spans 16 residues. CDR3 in amino acids: CASSLGTGQTGNTIYF. The CDR3 DNA reads as TGTGCCAGCAGCTTGGGAACAGGGCAAACTGGAAACACCATATATTTT.

This clone was seen just once. The rearrangement uses TRBV10-3 and TRBJ1-5; 7 bases match TRBD1. V was pared by 4 bases and J by 7 bases, with 13 bases of the junction left unmatched. Germline V gene data show CDR1 as ENHRY and CDR2 as SYGVKD. The CDR3 extends over 16 amino acids. CDR3 sequence reads: CAISAARQGQGQPQHF. The CDR3 DNA reads TGTGCCATCAGTGCCGCTAGACAGGGTCAAGGGCAGCCCCAGCATTTT.